The 32 T cell receptor beta chains reported below all come from one sample, sequenced in a study of blood T cell repertoires in COVID-19. The table came from immunoSEQ multiplex PCR; TCRdb's copy has only in-frame clones and leaves some out. Among about 140,000 clones listed, around 90% were seen once. Specimen: peripheral blood. The receptors originated from a man between 60 and 70 years old with active or convalescent COVID-19.

This rearrangement joins TRBV2 to TRBJ1-5; 7 bases are shared with TRBD1. Germline V gene data show CDR1 as SNHLY and CDR2 as FYNNEI. CDR3 length: 12 residues. J was trimmed by 9 bases and V by 8 bases; bases with no gene match: 7. CDR3 sequence: CASRDSLAPQHF. CDR3 coding DNA: TGTGCCAGCCGGGACAGTTTGGCGCCCCAGCATTTT.

CDR3 amino acids: CASSLESGPGEQYF. In nucleotides, the CDR3 is TGTGCCAGCAGCTTAGAGTCTGGGCCGGGGGAGCAGTACTTC. The J gene is TRBJ2-7, the V gene TRBV7-2, with D perhaps matching TRBD2 (5 bases). The ends were cut back, 1 base at V and 7 bases at J, with 14 bases in the middle. CDR1 SGHTA and CDR2 FQGNSA come from the germline V gene. CDR3 size: 14 residues.

The rearrangement uses TRBV7-3 and TRBJ2-6, with no clear D. The length of the CDR3 is 14 residues. V was pared by 5 bases and J by 0 bases, with 5 bases between. Germline CDR1 reads SGHTA; CDR2 reads FQGTGA. In DNA form, the CDR3 reads TGTGCCAGCAGCCCCTCCTCTGGGGCCAACGTCCTGACTTTC. Translated: CASSPSSGANVLTF.

This clone was seen just once. The rearrangement uses TRBV28 and TRBJ2-7, with D perhaps TRBD1 (6 bases). The CDR3 has 14 residues. Per germline, CDR1 MDHEN and CDR2 SYDVKM. Trimming stripped 10 bases from V and 0 bases from J, with 16 bases between. The CDR3 DNA reads TGTGCCATCAGGGGCACCCTCAGCTCCTACGAGCAGTACTTC. This sequence encodes CAIRGTLSSYEQYF.

The genes are TRBV5-6 and TRBJ2-2; 7 nucleotides agree with TRBD1. Looked up from germline, CDR1 is SGHDT and CDR2 is YYEEEE. The length of the CDR3 is 16 residues. V lost 2 bases, J lost 2 bases, and 6 bases stayed unmatched. This CDR3 is CASSLGPGGNTGELFF. CDR3 DNA: TGTGCCAGCAGCTTAGGGCCAGGGGGTAACACCGGGGAGCTGTTTTTT.

This sequence joins TRBV7-9 and TRBJ2-4; 7 bases map to TRBD1. The CDR3 extends over 16 amino acids. Germline CDR1 reads SEHNR; CDR2 reads FQNEAQ (reference sequence). J was trimmed by 1 base and V by 5 bases; bases with no gene match: 8. The DNA of the CDR3 is TGTGCCAGCAGCCCTCCTACAGGGGAGGCCAAAAACATTCAGTACTTC. Its translation is CASSPPTGEAKNIQYF.

The rearrangement joins TRBV2 to TRBJ2-4; 8 bases align to TRBD2. V was clipped by 0 bases and J by 7 bases; unmatched bases: 5. The CDR3 totals 15 residues. The germline CDR1 and CDR2 sequences are SNHLY and FYNNEI. The CDR3 protein is CASSEALAGFNIQYF. The CDR3 coding sequence is TGTGCCAGCAGTGAAGCATTAGCGGGATTTAACATTCAGTACTTC.

A few counts support this clone. The chain couples TRBV12-3 or TRBV12-4 to TRBJ2-3; no firm D call. V was pared by 6 bases and J by 6 bases, with 10 bases between. CDR3 length equals 12 residues. The CDR3: CASSPQLDTQYF. Here the CDR3 DNA reads TGTGCCAGCAGCCCCCAACTGGATACGCAGTATTTT.

This clone was recorded only once. The chain combines TRBV18 with TRBJ2-1; a weak D match, TRBD2 (5 bases). The V end lost 2 bases, the J end lost 7 bases, and 9 bases lay between the germline ends. CDR3 length: 13 amino acids. Germline V gene lookup returns CDR1 KGHSH and CDR2 LQKENI. The CDR3 coding sequence is TGTGCCAGCTCACCAAGGAGGCGGAATGAGCAGTTCTTC. Encoded protein: CASSPRRRNEQFF.

The V call is TRBV6-6, the J call TRBJ2-7, with 10 bases aligning to TRBD1. CDR3 length: 15 amino acids. Trimming removed 4 bases from V and 2 bases from J; junction bases left unmatched: 5. Per the germline V gene, CDR1 is MNHNY and CDR2 is SVGAGI (reference sequence). The CDR3 bases are TGTGCCAGCAGTTCTCCGGGACAGGGGACCTACGAGCAGTACTTC. Its translation: CASSSPGQGTYEQYF.

The chain uses TRBV24-1 and TRBJ2-1, with 9 bases lining up with TRBD2. The germline gives CDR1 KGHDR, CDR2 SFDVKD. V shed 3 bases and J 5 bases; nucleotides not matched to a gene: 25. The CDR3 is 22 amino acids. DNA for the CDR3: TGTGCCACCAGTGATGGTACTTGGATGCGGGAGGGCGGGCGAACACACAACAATGAGCAGTTCTTC. Its translation is CATSDGTWMREGGRTHNNEQFF.

This chain uses TRBV7-2 with TRBJ2-2; D might be TRBD2 (6 bases). V lost 5 bases, J lost 0 bases, and 10 bases lay in between. Germline V gives CDR1 SGHTA, CDR2 FQGNSA. The CDR3 contains 15 residues. The CDR3 sequence: CASSPTGANTGELFF. CDR3 nucleotide sequence: TGTGCCAGCAGCCCTACGGGAGCGAACACCGGGGAGCTGTTTTTT. Full variable domain (rest looked up from reference TRBV7-2 and TRBJ2-2): GAGVSQSPSNKVTEKGKDVELRCDPISGHTALYWYRQSLGQGLEFLIYFQGNSAPDKSGLPSDRFSAERTGGSVSTLTIQRTQQEDSAVYLCASSPTGANTGELFFGEGSRLTVL.

The gene calls are TRBV10-3 and TRBJ1-3, with TRBD1 identical over 12 bases. Trimming removed 5 bases from V and 1 base from J; junction bases left unmatched: 6. This CDR3 spans 17 amino acids. CDR1 is ENHRY and CDR2 is SYGVKD in the germline V gene. The CDR3 DNA sequence: TGTGCCATCAGTACAGGGGACAGGGGGCTATCTGGAAACACCATATATTTT. This codes for CAISTGDRGLSGNTIYF.

The chain uses TRBV2 and TRBJ1-6; the D is unclear. This CDR3 region has 14 residues. In germline, CDR1 is SNHLY, CDR2 FYNNEI. The V end lost 7 bases, the J end lost 8 bases, and 15 bases lay between the germline ends. CDR3 nucleotides: TGTGCCAGCACTCCCGGGGAGGGCTATTCACCCCTCCACTTT. Translating it yields CASTPGEGYSPLHF.

This clone has just one count. The chain couples TRBV7-9 to TRBJ1-2, with 10 bases that match TRBD1. The CDR3 loop spans 15 amino acids. Trimming took 1 base from V and 5 from J; bases not matched to a gene: 4. CDR1 and CDR2 (germline): SEHNR, FQNEAQ (reference sequence). CDR3 coding DNA: TGTGCCAGCAGCTTAGGGACAGGGGGGATTTATGGCTACACCTTC. This sequence encodes CASSLGTGGIYGYTF. Filled out from reference TRBV7-9 and TRBJ1-2, the complete variable domain reads DTGVSQNPRHKITKRGQNVTFRCDPISEHNRLYWYRQTLGQGPEFLTYFQNEAQLEKSRLLSDRFSAERPKGSFSTLEIQRTEQGDSAMYLCASSLGTGGIYGYTFGSGTRLTVV.

This clone was found once. The CDR3 sequence: CASSRLAGQETQYF. DNA for the CDR3: TGTGCCAGCAGCCGACTAGCGGGGCAAGAGACCCAGTACTTC. This chain connects TRBV3-1 (or the pseudogene TRBV3-2) to TRBJ2-5; TRBD2 aligns across 11 bases. Unmatched junction bases numbered 0, after V lost 4 bases and J lost 2 bases. The germline CDR1 and CDR2 sequences are LGHDT and YNNKEL (reference sequence). The CDR3 runs to 14 residues.

The chain carries TRBV6-1 and TRBJ1-6; 10 bases are shared with TRBD1. The CDR3 has 18 amino acids. Germline assignment: CDR1 MNHNS and CDR2 SASEGT. Germline trimming cut 1 base from V and 12 bases from J; bases unmatched to any gene: 15. The CDR3 sequence is CASSEGKQPGTGARPLHF. CDR3 bases: TGTGCCAGCAGTGAAGGGAAACAACCAGGGACAGGGGCTCGACCCCTCCACTTT.

The chain joins TRBV5-1 to TRBJ2-7, with D possibly being TRBD2 (6 bases). Germline CDR1 is SGHRS and CDR2 is YFSETQ. The V end was cut by 0 bases, the J end by 2 bases, with 15 bases between. This CDR3 is built from 16 residues. CDR3 coding DNA: TGCGCCAGCAGCTTGGGAGGGAGGAGCGGTACCTACGAGCAGTACTTC. Translated: CASSLGGRSGTYEQYF.

The genes are TRBV7-3 and TRBJ2-1; 7 nucleotides align to TRBD2. Germline V gene lookup returns CDR1 SGHTA and CDR2 FQGTGA. CDR3 size: 17 residues. The V gene end was trimmed by 3 bases and the J gene end by 1 base; junction bases not matched to a gene: 9. In nucleotides, the CDR3 is TGTGCCAGCAGCTTGGCCCACACAGCGGGGTCCTACAATGAGCAGTTCTTC. This encodes CASSLAHTAGSYNEQFF. Drawing the rest from reference TRBV7-3 and TRBJ2-1, the complete variable domain is GAGVSQTPSNKVTEKGKYVELRCDPISGHTALYWYRQSLGQGPEFLIYFQGTGAADDSGLPNDRFFAVRPEGSVSTLKIQRTERGDSAVYLCASSLAHTAGSYNEQFFGPGTRLTVL.

The chain uses TRBV10-2 and TRBJ2-1; 11 nucleotides match TRBD2. The V segment lost 7 bases and the J segment 7 bases; nucleotides outside the gene matches: 9. Germline lookup yields CDR1 WSHSY and CDR2 SAAADI. The CDR3 consists of 15 residues. Written as DNA, the CDR3 is TGCGCCAGCATTTTAGCGGGAGGGCCGGGTAATGAGCAGTTCTTC. It yields the protein CASILAGGPGNEQFF.

This chain uses TRBV6-5 with TRBJ1-5; 11 bases agree with TRBD1. This CDR3 is 16 amino acids long. The junction had 2 bases not matched to a gene; V was cut back by 2 bases and J by 2 bases. CDR1 and CDR2 (germline): MNHEY, SVGAGI. CDR3 bases: TGTGCCAGCAGTTACACGGGACAGGGGGGCAATCAGCCCCAGCATTTT. This sequence encodes CASSYTGQGGNQPQHF.

The chain carries TRBV28 and TRBJ2-3, with TRBD2 matching 10 bases. Germline values: CDR1 MDHEN, CDR2 SYDVKM. The length of the CDR3 is 17 residues. With 5 bases clipped from V and 4 bases from J, the junction kept 12 bases outside the gene matches. The CDR3 loop is CASSPYPSGRGADTQYF. CDR3 sequence (DNA): TGTGCCAGCAGTCCATATCCTAGCGGGAGAGGGGCAGATACGCAGTATTTT.

CDR3 residues: CASSRRDYLTDTQYF. In nucleotides, the CDR3 is TGCGCCAGCAGCCGCCGGGACTACCTCACAGATACGCAGTATTTT. V and J are TRBV5-1 and TRBJ2-3, with 7 bases fitting TRBD2. The germline V gene encodes CDR1 SGHRS and CDR2 YFSETQ. V trimming: 4 bases; J trimming: 2 bases; junction bases outside the gene matches: 7. The CDR3 covers 15 residues.

The gene calls are TRBV5-1 and TRBJ2-5; D possibly corresponds to TRBD1 (6 bases). The CDR3 covers 13 residues. The V end was cut by 3 bases, the J end by 5 bases, with 11 bases between. In germline, CDR1 is SGHRS, CDR2 YFSETQ. CDR3 nucleotides: TGCGCCAGCAGCTCCGACCAGGGGGAGACCCAGTACTTC. It specifies CASSSDQGETQYF.

This chain joins TRBV7-9 and TRBJ1-4; no definite D call. This CDR3 spans 13 amino acids. V was cut by 6 bases and J by 4 bases, with 9 bases left in between. CDR1 and CDR2 (germline): SEHNR, FQNEAQ (reference sequence). DNA of the CDR3: TGTGCCAGCAGACTTGTAGTTAATGAAAAACTGTTTTTT. Translated: CASRLVVNEKLFF.

CDR3 bases: TGTGCCAGCAGCCGAGGCGGGATGACAGATACGCAGTATTTT. Protein sequence: CASSRGGMTDTQYF. The chain recombines TRBV6-5 with TRBJ2-3, with a possible D match to TRBD2 (6 bases). The germline CDR1 and CDR2 sequences are MNHEY and SVGAGI. CDR3 length: 14 amino acids. The V end was cut by 6 bases, the J end by 3 bases, with 13 bases between.

This clone was detected only once. This chain links TRBV30 with TRBJ2-1; 7 bases map to TRBD2. Germline V CDR1 and CDR2: GTSNPN, SVGIG (reference sequence). The V segment lost 3 bases and the J segment 0 bases; nucleotides outside the gene matches: 14. The CDR3 extends over 18 amino acids. This CDR3 reads CAWRGGLTLGTSYNEQFF. The CDR3 nucleotides are TGTGCCTGGAGGGGGGGACTAACGTTGGGGACCTCCTACAATGAGCAGTTCTTC.

Only a few counts were recorded for this clone. V usage is TRBV28 and J usage is TRBJ1-1, with 8 bases fitting TRBD1. This CDR3 is 15 amino acids long. The J segment lost 1 base and the V segment lost 5 bases, leaving 6 bases of the junction unmatched. CDR1 and CDR2 (germline): MDHEN, SYDVKM. This chain's CDR3 is CASSIYGQGNTEAFF. Written as DNA, the CDR3 is TGTGCCAGCAGTATTTATGGACAGGGGAACACTGAAGCTTTCTTT.

V and J are TRBV9 and TRBJ1-6; D remains ambiguous. V dropped 1 base and J dropped 4 bases, with 6 bases sitting between them. The CDR3 covers 14 residues. Germline V gene lookup returns CDR1 SGDLS and CDR2 YYNGEE. The CDR3 bases are TGTGCCAGCAGCGTACTGGAGTATAATTCACCCCTCCACTTT. Translating it yields CASSVLEYNSPLHF.

CDR3 sequence reads: CASSLAGAYNEQFF. The CDR3 DNA reads TGTGCCAGTAGCCTAGCGGGAGCCTACAATGAGCAGTTCTTC. The genes are TRBV19 and TRBJ2-1; 10 bases agree with TRBD2. The ends lost 6 bases at V and 2 bases at J; junction bases unmatched: 1. Germline V gene sequence: CDR1 LNHDA, CDR2 SQIVND (reference sequence). The CDR3 is made up of 14 amino acids.

The gene calls are TRBV2 and TRBJ1-4; 7 bases fit TRBD1. CDR3 length equals 15 residues. With 4 bases clipped from V and 0 bases from J, the junction kept 2 bases outside the gene matches. Germline V gene data show CDR1 as SNHLY and CDR2 as FYNNEI. CDR3 in DNA: TGTGCCAGCAGTGGGGACAGCTCAACTAATGAAAAACTGTTTTTT. Translated, it gives CASSGDSSTNEKLFF.

The chain links TRBV4-3 to TRBJ2-1, with 11 bases lining up with TRBD2. V was pared by 1 base and J by 4 bases, with 3 bases of the junction left unmatched. The CDR3 length is 16 residues. The germline CDR1 and CDR2 sequences are LGHNA and YSLEER. The DNA for the CDR3 is TGCGCCAGCAGCCAAGTCGGGACTAGCGGATACAATGAGCAGTTCTTC. This sequence encodes CASSQVGTSGYNEQFF.